The 31 T cell receptor beta chains in this list originate from one sample, sequenced in a study of identical twins. TCRdb redid the calling of the 5' RACE reads with MiXCR, one entry per CDR3 protein. The sample has roughly 1,500,000 distinct CDR3 sequences; less than 35% are singletons. What was sequenced was cord blood. All receptors come from a newborn girl in good health.

The genes are TRBV15 and TRBJ2-5; D is ambiguous. Germline V lookup: CDR1 LNHNV, CDR2 YYDKDF (reference sequence). The CDR3 runs to 19 residues. The V and J ends lost 4 bases and 2 bases respectively, with 26 bases between them. CDR3 sequence: CATSTDPSYSRYLQETQYF. The DNA for the CDR3 is TGTGCCACCAGCACCGACCCCTCCTACAGCAGGTACCTACAAGAGACCCAGTACTTC. Filled out from reference TRBV15 and TRBJ2-5, the complete variable domain reads DAMVIQNPRYQVTQFGKPVTLSCSQTLNHNVMYWYQQKSSQAPKLLFHYYDKDFNNEADTPDNFQSRRPNTSFCFLDIRSPGLGDTAMYLCATSTDPSYSRYLQETQYFGPGTRLLVL.

The chain employs TRBV20-1 and TRBJ1-5, with TRBD1 matching over 10 bases. The germline gives CDR1 DFQATT, CDR2 SNEGSKA (reference sequence). With V trimmed by 5 bases and J by 4 bases, 5 bases remained unmatched. The CDR3 length is 14 residues. The CDR3 region is CSAWTGGANQPQHF. The DNA for the CDR3 is TGCAGTGCTTGGACAGGGGGAGCGAATCAGCCCCAGCATTTT.

In its sample, this clonotype was seen many times. CDR3 coding DNA: TGCGCCAGCAGCCAAAAAGTCGGACAAAACTATGGCTACACCTTC. Protein sequence: CASSQKVGQNYGYTF. The chain is built from TRBV4-1 and TRBJ1-2; D may be TRBD1 (5 bases). CDR1 MGHRA and CDR2 YSYEKL come from the germline V gene. The V and J ends lost 2 bases and 2 bases respectively, with 12 bases between them. This CDR3 contains 15 residues.

The chain carries TRBV20-1 and TRBJ2-1; 9 positions match TRBD2. The J call may not be correct, given that the DNA end is closer to TRBJ2-7. Germline V gene data show CDR1 as DFQATT and CDR2 as SNEGSKA (reference sequence). This CDR3 comprises 15 residues. The chain's CDR3 is CSARSLLAGPNEQYF. CDR3 DNA: TGCAGTGCTAGATCCCTCCTAGCGGGACCCAATGAGCAGTACTTC.

This clonotype appeared a few times. V is TRBV2 and J is TRBJ2-3; 7 bases are shared with TRBD2. CDR1 SNHLY and CDR2 FYNNEI come from the germline V gene. The CDR3 sequence is 15 residues long. Unmatched junction bases numbered 7, after V lost 5 bases and J lost 2 bases. The CDR3 loop is CASSSLATNTDTQYF. The CDR3 DNA sequence: TGTGCCAGCAGTTCACTAGCGACAAACACAGATACGCAGTATTTT.

This clonotype was picked up a small number of times. The rearrangement links TRBV7-9 to TRBJ2-5; a weak D match, TRBD2 (6 bases). The CDR3 is made up of 12 amino acids. Germline CDR1 SEHNR, CDR2 FQNEAQ (reference sequence). Trimming left V 10 bases short and J 2 bases short, with 11 bases between. The CDR3 DNA reads TGTGCCACGGGGGACTGGCAAGAGACCCAGTACTTC. Its translation is CATGDWQETQYF.

Worth noting for this clonotype: A read error may be the cause here, since a much bigger clone is one base away. The J gene is TRBJ2-1, the V gene TRBV20-1; D is ambiguous. CDR1 DFQATT and CDR2 SNEGSKA come from the germline V gene (reference sequence). V lost 2 bases and J lost 4, with 3 bases in between. This CDR3 region has 11 residues. The CDR3 loop reads CSARFYNEQFF. CDR3 DNA: TGCAGTGCTAGATTTTACAATGAGCAGTTCTTC.

Concerning this clonotype itself: A read error may account for a junction end that differs from germline. This sequence joins TRBV12-3 or TRBV12-4 and TRBJ1-5; 9 bases are shared with TRBD1. This CDR3 contains 18 residues. The CDR3 DNA reads TGTGCCAGCAGTTTGGGACAGGGAATAGGGGTAAGCAATCAGCCCCGGCATTTT. This sequence encodes CASSLGQGIGVSNQPRHF.

The J gene is TRBJ2-5, the V gene TRBV20-1; maybe TRBD2 (6 bases). The V gene's germline CDR1 is DFQATT and CDR2 SNEGSKA (reference sequence). The CDR3 has 16 residues. The V end lost 1 base, the J end lost 1 base, and 16 bases lay between the germline ends. The chain's CDR3 is CSARGLASGFQETQYF. CDR3 sequence (DNA): TGCAGTGCTAGAGGTCTAGCGTCGGGGTTCCAAGAGACCCAGTACTTC.

This sequence joins TRBV29-1 and TRBJ1-1; D uncertain. Germline CDR1 is SQVTM and CDR2 is ANQGSEA. This CDR3 is 14 amino acids long. The V gene lost 3 bases and the J gene lost 1 base, with 12 bases spanning the gap. DNA for the CDR3: TGCAGCGTTGACTCACATTGGGAGAACACTGAAGCTTTCTTT. It is translated as CSVDSHWENTEAFF. The full variable domain, completed using reference TRBV29-1 and TRBJ1-1, is SAVISQKPSRDICQRGTSLTIQCQVDSQVTMMFWYRQQPGQSLTLIATANQGSEATYESGFVIDKFPISRPNLTFSTLTVSNMSPEDSSIYLCSVDSHWENTEAFFGQGTRLTVV.

V is TRBV20-1 and J is TRBJ1-2; TRBD1 is a possible D gene (5 bases). CDR1 DFQATT and CDR2 SNEGSKA come from the germline V gene (reference sequence). The CDR3 is made up of 12 amino acids. The V end lost 3 bases, the J end lost 8 bases, and 13 bases lay between the germline ends. The CDR3 nucleotides are TGCAGTGCTAGCAAGGGTGGGGCCGGCTACACCTTC. It codes for CSASKGGAGYTF.

This clonotype turned up a few times. The chain links TRBV20-1 to TRBJ2-3; TRBD1 is a possible D gene (5 bases). CDR1 and CDR2 (germline): DFQATT, SNEGSKA (reference sequence). V dropped 3 bases and J dropped 1 base, with 8 bases sitting between them. The CDR3 runs 13 residues. The CDR3 sequence is CSASQQGTDTQYF. DNA of the CDR3: TGCAGTGCTAGTCAACAGGGCACAGATACGCAGTATTTT.

This clonotype was picked up many times. The chain employs TRBV12-3 or TRBV12-4 and TRBJ2-3; 10 bases fit TRBD1. J gave up 6 bases and V 3 bases, and 6 bases lay outside the gene matches. The CDR3 runs 15 residues. The CDR3 DNA follows: TGTGCCAGCAGTTTCCTCCGGACAGGGGGTGATACGCAGTATTTT. Protein: CASSFLRTGGDTQYF.

V usage is TRBV28 and J usage is TRBJ2-3; 9 bases fit TRBD1. The CDR3 runs to 16 residues. V lost 5 bases to trimming and J lost 11 bases; unmatched junction nucleotides: 17. Looked up from germline, CDR1 is MDHEN and CDR2 is SYDVKM. The CDR3 spells CASSPPKWTGAREQYF. The CDR3 DNA sequence: TGTGCCAGCAGTCCGCCCAAATGGACAGGGGCTCGTGAGCAGTATTTT. The whole variable domain, filled in from reference TRBV28 and TRBJ2-3, reads DVKVTQSSRYLVKRTGEKVFLECVQDMDHENMFWYRQDPGLGLRLIYFSYDVKMKEKGDIPEGYSVSREKKERFSLILESASTNQTSMYLCASSPPKWTGAREQYFGPGTRLTVL.

This chain links TRBV3-1 with TRBJ1-1; 10 bases fit TRBD1. Germline V gives CDR1 LGHDT, CDR2 YNNKEL (reference sequence). The CDR3 spans 16 residues. The V gene end was trimmed by 6 bases and the J gene end by 3 bases; junction bases not matched to a gene: 10. As DNA, the CDR3 is TGTGCCAGCAGTTTCACCGGGACAGGGGTCCACACTGAAGCTTTCTTT. It codes for CASSFTGTGVHTEAFF.

Written as DNA, the CDR3 is TGTGCCAGCAGCGATACCGGGACTTCGACCCAGTACTTC. It specifies CASSDTGTSTQYF. The gene calls are TRBV9 and TRBJ2-5; maybe TRBD2 (6 bases). This CDR3 has 13 amino acids. Germline V gene sequence: CDR1 SGDLS, CDR2 YYNGEE. V lost 3 bases and J lost 7, with 13 bases in between. Looking up the rest from reference TRBV9 and TRBJ2-5 gives the full variable domain: DSGVTQTPKHLITATGQRVTLRCSPRSGDLSVYWYQQSLDQGLQFLIQYYNGEERAKGNILERFSAQQFPDLHSELNLSSLELGDSALYFCASSDTGTSTQYFGPGTRLLVL.

On this clonotype: This clone may be a read error of a much larger clone one base away. This chain uses TRBV10-3 with TRBJ2-5; 10 bases match TRBD2. CDR1 ENHRY and CDR2 SYGVKD come from the germline V gene. There are 14 residues in the CDR3. V was clipped by 6 bases and J by 11 bases; unmatched bases: 12. The CDR3 sequence is CAIRTAGGPNEQYF. The CDR3 DNA follows: TGTGCCATCAGGACAGCGGGGGGGCCGAATGAGCAGTACTTC.

V and J are TRBV5-1 and TRBJ2-3, with D hard to call. The germline V gene has CDR1 SGHRS and CDR2 YFSETQ. This CDR3 spans 14 amino acids. Trimming stripped 1 base from V and 2 bases from J, with 8 bases between. The DNA for the CDR3 is TGCGCCAGCAGCTTGTATCCAAACACAGATACGCAGTATTTT. Protein product: CASSLYPNTDTQYF.

Only a few counts were recorded for this clonotype. The chain carries TRBV20-1 and TRBJ2-7; tentative D call: TRBD1 (6 bases). This CDR3 is 14 amino acids long. Between the trimmed V and J ends, which lost 5 bases and 6 bases, there was a span of 20 bases. The V gene's germline CDR1 is DFQATT and CDR2 SNEGSKA (reference sequence). CDR3 in amino acids: CSAYTGTLASEQYF. The CDR3 coding sequence is TGCAGTGCTTATACCGGGACATTGGCTTCCGAGCAGTACTTC.

This rearrangement joins TRBV3-1 to TRBJ1-2; no clear D. CDR3 size: 15 residues. In germline, CDR1 is LGHDT, CDR2 YNNKEL (reference sequence). Trimming took 1 base from V and 5 from J, leaving 14 bases between them. The CDR3 DNA is TGTGCCAGCAGCCAAGGGCAGAGAGCATATTATGGCTACACCTTC. Protein sequence: CASSQGQRAYYGYTF.

The rearrangement joins TRBV2 to TRBJ2-7; D is possibly TRBD2 (7 bases). The V and J ends lost 3 bases and 0 bases respectively, with 12 bases between them. The CDR3 is 15 amino acids. In germline, CDR1 is SNHLY, CDR2 FYNNEI. CDR3 bases: TGTGCCAGCAGTGAGGGGGGGCCGTACTCCTACGAGCAGTACTTC. Residues: CASSEGGPYSYEQYF.

The rearrangement joins TRBV12-3 or TRBV12-4 to TRBJ1-2, with 10 bases matching TRBD1. V shed 6 bases and J 4 bases; nucleotides not matched to a gene: 5. The CDR3 loop spans 14 amino acids. The CDR3 spells CASSWGQGIYGYTF. The CDR3 DNA reads TGTGCCAGCAGCTGGGGACAGGGGATCTATGGCTACACCTTC.

The gene calls are TRBV12-3 or TRBV12-4 and TRBJ1-2; 7 bases fit TRBD1. Trimming removed 6 bases from V and 4 bases from J; junction bases left unmatched: 5. This CDR3 is built from 13 residues. CDR3 loop: CASSDRAVYGYTF. DNA for the CDR3: TGTGCCAGCAGCGACAGGGCCGTCTATGGCTACACCTTC.

This sequence joins TRBV9 and TRBJ1-6, with a weak D call TRBD1 (6 bases). V was shortened by 4 bases and J by 10 bases, with 18 bases between the two germline ends. CDR3 length: 15 residues. The germline V gene has CDR1 SGDLS and CDR2 YYNGEE. This CDR3 is CASSSQGLSGSPLHF. CDR3 bases: TGTGCCAGCAGCAGTCAGGGGCTTTCGGGATCACCCCTCCACTTT.

The chain has TRBV29-1 and TRBJ2-5; D might be TRBD1 (6 bases). The V gene lost 5 bases and the J gene lost 13 bases, with 26 bases spanning the gap. CDR1 and CDR2 (germline): SQVTM, ANQGSEA. This CDR3 is 14 amino acids long. The CDR3 sequence is CSVSRGGLNYERYF. The CDR3 region has the DNA TGCAGCGTTAGCAGGGGTGGCTTAAACTACGAGCGGTACTTC.

This chain uses TRBV9 with TRBJ1-2; D might be TRBD1 (6 bases). The CDR3 is made up of 14 amino acids. The V gene lost 6 bases and the J gene lost 4 bases, with 16 bases spanning the gap. The germline gives CDR1 SGDLS, CDR2 YYNGEE. Here the CDR3 DNA reads TGTGCCAGCACCATTGAGGGGGGGCGCTATGGCTACACCTTC. Translated, it gives CASTIEGGRYGYTF.

This clonotype has a count of ten or more. CDR3 DNA: TGTGCCATCAGTGGGACAGGGGCCAAAAACATTCAGTACTTC. The encoded protein is CAISGTGAKNIQYF. The chain carries TRBV10-3 and TRBJ2-4; 8 nucleotides line up with TRBD1. The CDR3 totals 14 residues. Germline V gene data show CDR1 as ENHRY and CDR2 as SYGVKD. V was clipped by 4 bases and J by 1 base; unmatched bases: 0.

The rearrangement uses TRBV11-2 and TRBJ2-1; 12 positions agree with TRBD2. Losses at the gene ends were 5 bases for V and 2 bases for J; bases not matched to a gene: 7. CDR1 and CDR2 (germline): SGHAT, FQNNGV. This CDR3 is 17 amino acids long. Here the CDR3 DNA reads TGTGCCAGCAGCCTCCGGACTAGCGGGGAACCCTACAATGAGCAGTTCTTC. It specifies CASSLRTSGEPYNEQFF.

This clonotype has a count of ten or more. The chain has TRBV29-1 and TRBJ2-7; either TRBD1 or TRBD2 may supply D (5 bases each). V was cut by 3 bases and J by 2 bases, with 11 bases left in between. The CDR3 is 13 amino acids. CDR1 and CDR2 from the germline V gene are SQVTM and ANQGSEA. CDR3 nucleotides: TGCAGCGTTGAGGGGGTAGGTCCCTACGAGCAGTACTTC. Its translation: CSVEGVGPYEQYF.

This clonotype appeared a few times. The chain links TRBV20-1 to TRBJ2-1; D remains ambiguous. The length of the CDR3 is 13 residues. V dropped 6 bases and J dropped 2 bases, with 11 bases sitting between them. Germline CDR1 reads DFQATT; CDR2 reads SNEGSKA (reference sequence). The CDR3 reads CSAPEVTYNEQFF. In DNA form, the CDR3 reads TGCAGTGCCCCAGAGGTAACCTACAATGAGCAGTTCTTC.

The chain recombines TRBV3-1 with TRBJ2-1; D gene uncertain. CDR1 is LGHDT, CDR2 YNNKEL, per germline (reference sequence). The CDR3 runs 12 residues. The V end was cut by 4 bases, the J end by 9 bases, with 10 bases between. CDR3 amino acids: CASSPNSGEQFF. The CDR3 bases are TGTGCCAGCAGCCCGAACTCGGGTGAGCAGTTCTTC.